Sequencing of this T cell receptor (beta chain) was carried out in a study of PD-L1 blockade in urothelial cancer. Time point meaning: peripheral blood 6 weeks after treatment start. The germline V and J ends were trimmed by 2 bases and 2 bases, with 9 bases remaining between them. This CDR3 contains 14 residues. Germline V gene lookup returns CDR1 ENHRY and CDR2 SYGVKD. Repertoires were generated with immunoSEQ multiplex PCR, while TCRdb's copy carries only in-frame clones and drops some. This sample carries about 45,000 clones, roughly 78% of them seen once, and the ten largest clones take about 12%.

V and J are TRBV10-3 and TRBJ1-2; tentatively, D is TRBD1 (6 bases). Sequencing used PBMCs, obtained around atezolizumab (anti-PD-L1) treatment. This clonotype was sampled from a man in his sixties with urothelial cancer. CDR3: CAISETGTNYGYTF. DNA for the CDR3: TGTGCCATCAGTGAGACAGGGACGAACTATGGCTACACCTTC.